Presented here are 27 T cell receptor beta chains from one specimen sequenced in a study of cytomegalovirus exposure and HLA in healthy donors. PCR primers comprised 60 Vbeta and 13 Jbeta primers. Method: immunoSEQ multiplex PCR; TCRdb's copy keeps in-frame clones and lacks some. The sample lists 150,000 to 200,000 clones; about 75% were seen once. The sequencing input was PBMCs. All receptors come from a female donor in good health and CMV-seronegative.

This sequence joins TRBV19 and TRBJ2-2; D perhaps matches TRBD1 (6 bases). The germline gives CDR1 LNHDA, CDR2 SQIVND (reference sequence). This CDR3 contains 15 residues. Trimming took 6 bases from V and 1 from J, leaving 12 bases between them. This CDR3 is CASSPGHQNTGELFF. The CDR3 DNA follows: TGTGCCAGTAGCCCGGGACACCAGAACACCGGGGAGCTGTTTTTT. Variable domain in full (rest from reference TRBV19 and TRBJ2-2): DGGITQSPKYLFRKEGQNVTLSCEQNLNHDAMYWYRQDPGQGLRLIYYSQIVNDFQKGDIAEGYSVSREKKESFPLTVTSAQKNPTAFYLCASSPGHQNTGELFFGEGSRLTVL.

The rearrangement joins TRBV12-5 to TRBJ2-3, with 12 positions matching TRBD2. The junction had 7 bases not matched to a gene; V was cut back by 4 bases and J by 2 bases. In germline, CDR1 is LGHNT, CDR2 FRNRAP. CDR3 size: 17 residues. The CDR3 loop reads CASGSLAGGYHTDTQYF. The CDR3 DNA is TGTGCTAGTGGTTCACTAGCGGGGGGATACCACACAGATACGCAGTATTTT.

The J gene is TRBJ1-2, the V gene TRBV2; 7 bases agree with TRBD1. The V and J ends lost 6 bases and 0 bases, in that order; junction bases with no gene match: 4. Looked up from germline, CDR1 is SNHLY and CDR2 is FYNNEI. The length of the CDR3 is 14 residues. The chain's CDR3 is CASSRDRANYGYTF. The CDR3 region has the DNA TGTGCCAGCAGCCGGGACAGAGCTAACTATGGCTACACCTTC.

This rearrangement joins TRBV27 to TRBJ2-5; 9 bases are a match to TRBD1. The J call could be wrong; TRBJ2-7 is a better fit for the DNA end. This CDR3 comprises 15 residues. Germline V CDR1 and CDR2: MNHEY, SMNVEV (reference sequence). The CDR3 spells CASSSPGTGPYEQYF. The CDR3 region has the DNA TGTGCCAGCAGTTCCCCCGGGACAGGGCCCTACGAGCAGTACTTC.

The chain joins TRBV7-2 to TRBJ2-7; 7 bases map to TRBD2. Trimming took 2 bases from V and 3 from J; bases not matched to a gene: 7. The V gene's germline CDR1 is SGHTA and CDR2 FQGNSA. The CDR3 extends over 15 amino acids. DNA for the CDR3: TGTGCCAGCAGCTTATGGGCTAGCGGCTTCTACGAGCAGTACTTC. Protein product: CASSLWASGFYEQYF.

The J gene is TRBJ2-2, the V gene TRBV7-2; tentative D call: TRBD2 (5 bases). Germline loops: CDR1 SGHTA, CDR2 FQGNSA. Trimming shortened V by 2 bases and J by 3 bases, and 7 bases separated the two germline ends. The CDR3 is 14 residues long. CDR3 in DNA: TGTGCCAGCAGCTTACAGCGGTACACCGGGGAGCTGTTTTTT. Its translation is CASSLQRYTGELFF.

The chain recombines TRBV19 with TRBJ2-1; 14 nucleotides agree with TRBD2. CDR1 LNHDA and CDR2 SQIVND come from the germline V gene (reference sequence). V shed 3 bases, J shed 8 bases, and the junction held 3 bases outside the gene matches. The CDR3 has 15 residues. The CDR3 region is CASSMGTSGSDEQFF. The CDR3 nucleotides read TGTGCCAGTAGTATGGGGACTAGCGGGAGTGATGAGCAGTTCTTC.

The rearrangement links TRBV7-2 to TRBJ2-5, with D possibly TRBD1 on 6 matching bases. The CDR3 is 16 amino acids. Trimming took off 5 bases at V and 4 bases at J, with 20 bases between the two ends. Germline V gives CDR1 SGHTA, CDR2 FQGNSA. CDR3 coding DNA: TGTGCCAGCAGCATCCCTACGTTGGGCAGGGGAGAGACCCAGTACTTC. Translated: CASSIPTLGRGETQYF.

In its sample, this clone was seen a few times. The chain is built from TRBV18 and TRBJ1-5; 7 nucleotides match TRBD1. The CDR3 is made up of 15 amino acids. CDR1 and CDR2 (germline): KGHSH, LQKENI. Unmatched junction bases numbered 2, after V lost 3 bases and J lost 0 bases. The CDR3: CASSPGQVSNQPQHF. In DNA form, the CDR3 reads TGTGCCAGCTCACCCGGACAGGTTAGCAATCAGCCCCAGCATTTT.

In regard to this clone: Because the CDR3's place on the DNA is in doubt, the DNA is left out and the CDR3 is given as listed by TCRdb. This sequence joins TRBV9 and TRBJ1-3; the table calls TRBD1, which could not be checked here. Per the germline V gene, CDR1 is SGDLS and CDR2 is YYNGEE. The CDR3 is made up of 15 amino acids, end residues included. CDR3 region: CASSVLVGKGATTYF.

The chain links TRBV7-3 to TRBJ1-1, with TRBD1 identical over 9 bases. V lost 2 bases and J lost 5; bases outside the gene matches: 3. Germline V gives CDR1 SGHTA, CDR2 FQGTGA. The CDR3 covers 14 residues. As DNA, the CDR3 is TGTGCCAGCAGCTTATACAGGGGGCATACTGAAGCTTTCTTT. It specifies CASSLYRGHTEAFF.

The genes are TRBV4-1 and TRBJ1-1; 10 bases are a match to TRBD1. Germline V gives CDR1 MGHRA, CDR2 YSYEKL. The CDR3 is made up of 15 amino acids. The V segment lost 3 bases and the J segment 3 bases; nucleotides outside the gene matches: 4. In DNA, the CDR3 is TGCGCCAGCAGCCAGATGGGACAGGGGCACACTGAAGCTTTCTTT. Its protein is CASSQMGQGHTEAFF.

As to this clone: This sample also contains other DNA sequences that code for the same CDR3. The chain combines TRBV6-4 with TRBJ2-1; a possible D gene is TRBD1 (6 bases). CDR1 and CDR2 (germline): MRHNA, SNTAGT. This CDR3 contains 14 residues. V was clipped by 3 bases and J by 0 bases, with 6 bases between them. CDR3 in DNA: TGTGCCAGCAGTGAGGACAGCTCCTACAATGAGCAGTTCTTC. Its translation is CASSEDSSYNEQFF.

V is TRBV5-1 and J is TRBJ2-7, with a weak D call TRBD1 (6 bases). Germline loops: CDR1 SGHRS, CDR2 YFSETQ. This CDR3 has 14 residues. V shed 5 bases and J shed 7 bases, with 19 bases lying between them. CDR3: CASSPGDIGTEQYF. The CDR3 coding sequence is TGCGCCAGCAGTCCCGGGGACATTGGCACGGAGCAGTACTTC.

The chain employs TRBV19 and TRBJ2-3; unclear D gene. The CDR3 consists of 14 residues. V was pared by 3 bases and J by 2 bases, with 9 bases between. Germline V gives CDR1 LNHDA, CDR2 SQIVND (reference sequence). CDR3 loop: CASSIGRVTDTQYF. The CDR3 DNA sequence: TGTGCCAGTAGTATCGGTCGCGTCACAGATACGCAGTATTTT.

The chain employs TRBV6-5 and TRBJ2-1; 9 bases are a match to TRBD2. Germline CDR1 reads MNHEY; CDR2 reads SVGAGI. With 3 bases clipped from V and 2 bases from J, the junction kept 2 bases outside the gene matches. This CDR3 has 15 amino acids. This CDR3 reads CASSYGLAPYNEQFF. CDR3 bases: TGTGCCAGCAGTTATGGACTAGCGCCCTACAATGAGCAGTTCTTC.

The rearrangement links TRBV4-2 to TRBJ1-5; the match to TRBD1 covers 9 bases. Germline lookup yields CDR1 LGHNA and CDR2 YNFKEQ. The J segment lost 4 bases and the V segment lost 0 bases, leaving 4 bases of the junction unmatched. This CDR3 has 16 amino acids. The CDR3 loop reads CASSQDGGTGNQPQHF. For the CDR3, the DNA is TGTGCCAGCAGCCAAGATGGGGGGACAGGGAATCAGCCCCAGCATTTT.

The J gene is TRBJ1-2, the V gene TRBV7-6; no clear D. The germline gives CDR1 SGHVS, CDR2 FNYEAQ. The V gene lost 1 base and the J gene lost 13 bases, with 13 bases spanning the gap. The CDR3 is 12 amino acids. CDR3 amino acids: CASSLDRESPTF. CDR3 sequence (DNA): TGTGCCAGCAGCTTAGATAGAGAGTCCCCCACCTTC.

The chain combines TRBV9 with TRBJ1-2; 7 bases fit TRBD1. Germline V gene lookup returns CDR1 SGDLS and CDR2 YYNGEE. V shed 4 bases, J shed 2 bases, and the junction held 5 bases outside the gene matches. The CDR3 contains 14 residues. The CDR3 coding sequence is TGTGCCAGCAGCCCGATGGGACAGAACTATGGCTACACCTTC. It is translated as CASSPMGQNYGYTF.

The chain links TRBV29-1 to TRBJ2-4, with 7 bases that match TRBD1. J lost 9 bases, V lost 6 bases, and 8 bases had no gene match. The germline CDR1 and CDR2 sequences are SQVTM and ANQGSEA. The CDR3 has 12 amino acids. The CDR3 reads CSVMTGIGIQYF. DNA of the CDR3: TGCAGCGTGATGACAGGGATCGGCATTCAGTACTTC.

The chain uses TRBV11-2 and TRBJ2-3, with TRBD2 matching 9 bases. Germline assignment: CDR1 SGHAT and CDR2 FQNNGV. The J segment lost 4 bases and the V segment lost 1 base, leaving 6 bases of the junction unmatched. The CDR3 covers 16 residues. The CDR3, as DNA: TGTGCCAGCAGCTTAGTTGGCGGGGGGGCAGCAGATACGCAGTATTTT. It is translated as CASSLVGGGAADTQYF.

This clone was detected a few times. The gene calls are TRBV25-1 and TRBJ1-4; D is unresolved. The CDR3 is made up of 15 amino acids. CDR1 is MGHDK and CDR2 is SYGVNS in the germline V gene. V was shortened by 2 bases and J by 0 bases, with 7 bases between the two germline ends. CDR3 amino acids: CASSEDTATNEKLFF. DNA for the CDR3: TGTGCCAGCAGTGAAGACACTGCAACTAATGAAAAACTGTTTTTT. Based on the CDR3 plus reference TRBV25-1 and TRBJ1-4, the full variable domain is EADIYQTPRYLVIGTGKKITLECSQTMGHDKMYWYQQDPGMELHLIHYSYGVNSTEKGDLSSESTVSRIRTEHFPLTLESARPSHTSQYLCASSEDTATNEKLFFGSGTQLSVL.

This rearrangement joins TRBV11-2 to TRBJ1-4; the match to TRBD1 covers 8 bases. This CDR3 region has 14 residues. The germline gives CDR1 SGHAT, CDR2 FQNNGV. J gave up 8 bases and V 6 bases, and 8 bases lay outside the gene matches. The CDR3 coding sequence is TGTGCCAGCAGTGACGACAGGGGTTACGAAAAACTGTTTTTT. Its protein is CASSDDRGYEKLFF.

The count of this clone is one. The chain carries TRBV27 and TRBJ1-5; no firm D call. Germline-derived CDR1 and CDR2 are MNHEY and SMNVEV (reference sequence). Trimming took off 6 bases at V and 9 bases at J, with 12 bases between the two ends. CDR3 length equals 12 residues. CDR3 sequence (DNA): TGTGCCAGCAGCCTTCCGACGGGGCCCCAGCATTTT. The encoded protein is CASSLPTGPQHF.

The J gene is TRBJ1-3, the V gene TRBV6-5, with TRBD1 matching 7 bases. The CDR3 length is 15 residues. Germline values: CDR1 MNHEY, CDR2 SVGAGI. V was pared by 3 bases and J by 1 base, with 3 bases of the junction left unmatched. The CDR3: CASSYPTGSGNTIYF. The CDR3, as DNA: TGTGCCAGCAGTTATCCGACAGGGTCTGGAAACACCATATATTTT.

The chain is built from TRBV5-1 and TRBJ1-1, with TRBD1 matching 7 bases. Germline V gene sequence: CDR1 SGHRS, CDR2 YFSETQ. The CDR3 is 18 amino acids. V trimming: 4 bases; J trimming: 1 base; junction bases outside the gene matches: 16. The CDR3 sequence is CASSPQGLGVGSNTEAFF. CDR3 bases: TGCGCCAGCAGCCCACAGGGGCTCGGGGTCGGGTCGAACACTGAAGCTTTCTTT.

This clone was seen a few times. V gene TRBV9 combines with J gene TRBJ1-4; no reliable D call. Looked up from germline, CDR1 is SGDLS and CDR2 is YYNGEE. CDR3 size: 15 residues. The ends were cut back, 0 bases at V and 7 bases at J, with 13 bases in the middle. CDR3 in amino acids: CASSVASGNAEKLFF. The CDR3 region has the DNA TGTGCCAGCAGCGTAGCTTCGGGGAACGCTGAAAAACTGTTTTTT.